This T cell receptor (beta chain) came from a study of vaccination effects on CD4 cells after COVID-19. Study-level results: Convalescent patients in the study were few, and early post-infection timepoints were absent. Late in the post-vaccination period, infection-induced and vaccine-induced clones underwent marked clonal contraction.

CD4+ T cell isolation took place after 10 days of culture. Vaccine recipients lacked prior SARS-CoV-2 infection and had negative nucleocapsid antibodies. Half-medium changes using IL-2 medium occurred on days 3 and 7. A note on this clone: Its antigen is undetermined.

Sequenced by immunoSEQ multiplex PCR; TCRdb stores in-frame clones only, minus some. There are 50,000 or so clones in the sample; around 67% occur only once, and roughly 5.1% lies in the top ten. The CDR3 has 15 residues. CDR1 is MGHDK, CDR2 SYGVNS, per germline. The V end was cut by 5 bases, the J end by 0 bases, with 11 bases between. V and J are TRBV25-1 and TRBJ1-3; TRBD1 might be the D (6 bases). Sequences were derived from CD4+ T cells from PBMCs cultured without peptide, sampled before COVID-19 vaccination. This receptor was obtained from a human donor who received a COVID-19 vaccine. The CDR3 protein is CASSLPGVSGNTIYF. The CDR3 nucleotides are TGTGCCAGCAGTCTCCCAGGGGTCTCTGGAAACACCATATATTTT.